These T cell receptor beta chains were read from a single sample in a study of cytomegalovirus exposure and HLA in healthy donors. Libraries were prepared by immunoSEQ multiplex PCR; TCRdb keeps only in-frame clonotypes and omits some of them. The repertoire consists of around 150,000 clones, with roughly 65% occurring once and the leading ten covering about 4.7%. Sequences were obtained from PBMCs. The receptors come from a man younger than 30 in good health and CMV-seropositive. Both conserved end residues are part of each CDR3. The D gene is left open where the match is weak. Clone sizes are given selectively: once, few, many, or a class where the clone is expanded.

V gene: TRBV5-1; J gene: TRBJ2-3; CDR3 length: 17; clone size: .; D gene: TRBD2; CDR3 protein: CASSLLAGGPNTDTQYF; CDR3 DNA: TGCGCCAGCAGCTTACTAGCGGGAGGACCTAACACAGATACGCAGTATTTT
V gene: TRBV5-8; J gene: TRBJ2-3; CDR3 length: 16; clone size: few; D gene: TRBD2; CDR3 protein: CASSVGLAIGADTQYF; CDR3 DNA: TGTGCCAGCAGCGTGGGACTAGCGATTGGGGCAGATACGCAGTATTTT
V gene: TRBV19; J gene: TRBJ1-3; CDR3 length: 17; clone size: .; D gene: .; CDR3 protein: CASSRLQGGVSGNTIYF; CDR3 DNA: TGTGCCAGTAGTAGGTTGCAGGGCGGCGTGTCTGGAAACACCATATATTTT
V gene: TRBV5-1; J gene: TRBJ1-1; CDR3 length: 16; clone size: .; D gene: TRBD1; CDR3 protein: CASSSARQGGRTEAFF; CDR3 DNA: TGCGCCAGCAGCTCGGCCCGGCAGGGGGGTAGGACTGAAGCTTTCTTT
V gene: TRBV28; J gene: TRBJ2-2; CDR3 length: 14; clone size: .; D gene: TRBD1; CDR3 protein: CANFGQGSIRELFF; CDR3 DNA: TGTGCCAACTTTGGACAGGGGAGTATCAGGGAGCTGTTTTTT
V gene: TRBV4-1; J gene: TRBJ1-5; CDR3 length: 16; clone size: .; D gene: .; CDR3 protein: CASSQDSGGGNQPQHF; CDR3 DNA: TGCGCCAGCAGCCAAGATAGCGGTGGGGGAAATCAGCCCCAGCATTTT
V gene: TRBV28; J gene: TRBJ1-6; CDR3 length: 15; clone size: .; D gene: .; CDR3 protein: CASKPGAPGNSPLHF; CDR3 DNA: TGTGCCAGCAAGCCAGGGGCCCCGGGTAACTCACCCCTCCACTTT
V gene: TRBV7-2; J gene: TRBJ1-2; CDR3 length: 15; clone size: .; D gene: TRBD1; CDR3 protein: CASSLLGRGDYGYTF; CDR3 DNA: TGTGCCAGCAGCTTATTGGGCAGGGGGGACTATGGCTACACCTTC
V gene: TRBV2; J gene: TRBJ1-1; CDR3 length: 13; clone size: .; D gene: .; CDR3 protein: CATGTGKYTEAFF; CDR3 DNA: TGTGCCACCGGAACAGGGAAATACACTGAAGCTTTCTTT
V gene: TRBV11-3; J gene: TRBJ1-2; CDR3 length: 17; clone size: .; D gene: TRBD1; CDR3 protein: CASSLEGPLDRDYGYTF; CDR3 DNA: TGTGCCAGCAGCTTAGAAGGCCCCCTGGACAGGGATTATGGCTACACCTTC
V gene: TRBV19; J gene: TRBJ1-5; CDR3 length: 14; clone size: .; D gene: .; CDR3 protein: CASTGLHSNQPQHF; CDR3 DNA: TGTGCCAGTACCGGACTTCATAGCAATCAGCCCCAGCATTTT
V gene: TRBV10-2; J gene: TRBJ2-5; CDR3 length: 14; clone size: .; D gene: .; CDR3 protein: CASSGVGVAETQYF; CDR3 DNA: TGCGCCAGCAGTGGGGTAGGGGTGGCGGAGACCCAGTACTTC
V gene: TRBV7-9; J gene: TRBJ1-2; CDR3 length: 14; clone size: .; D gene: TRBD1; CDR3 protein: CASSTTGQTYGYTF; CDR3 DNA: TGTGCCAGCAGCACCACGGGACAGACCTATGGCTACACCTTC
V gene: TRBV11-2; J gene: TRBJ1-1; CDR3 length: 14; clone size: .; D gene: .; CDR3 protein: CASSFAQKGTEAFF; CDR3 DNA: TGTGCCAGCAGCTTTGCTCAGAAGGGGACTGAAGCTTTCTTT
V gene: TRBV21-1; J gene: TRBJ1-5; CDR3 length: 15; clone size: once; D gene: .; CDR3 protein: CASSNEKISNQPQHF; CDR3 DNA: TGTGCCAGCAGCAACGAGAAGATTAGCAATCAGCCCCAGCATTTT
V gene: TRBV2; J gene: TRBJ2-2; CDR3 length: 16; clone size: .; D gene: .; CDR3 protein: CASSGGQGPGTGELFF; CDR3 DNA: TGTGCCAGCAGTGGAGGGCAGGGGCCGGGCACCGGGGAGCTGTTTTTT
V gene: TRBV2; J gene: TRBJ2-3; CDR3 length: 12; clone size: .; D gene: .; CDR3 protein: CASKSDADTQYF; CDR3 DNA: TGTGCCAGCAAAAGCGACGCAGATACGCAGTATTTT
V gene: TRBV28; J gene: TRBJ1-2; CDR3 length: 12; clone size: few; D gene: TRBD1; CDR3 protein: CASTLTGGGYTF; CDR3 DNA: TGTGCCAGCACCCTAACAGGGGGTGGCTACACCTTC
V gene: TRBV10-1; J gene: TRBJ2-3; CDR3 length: 15; clone size: .; D gene: TRBD2; CDR3 protein: CASSVSSGITDTQYF; CDR3 DNA: TGCGCCAGCAGTGTATCTAGCGGGATCACAGATACGCAGTATTTT
V gene: TRBV5-6; J gene: TRBJ1-5; CDR3 length: 15; clone size: .; D gene: TRBD1; CDR3 protein: CASSFTGGGNQPQHF; CDR3 DNA: TGTGCCAGCAGCTTTACAGGGGGCGGCAATCAGCCCCAGCATTTT
V gene: TRBV14; J gene: TRBJ2-2; CDR3 length: 14; clone size: .; D gene: TRBD2; CDR3 protein: CASSQRLAGGELFF; CDR3 DNA: TGTGCCAGCAGCCAAAGACTAGCGGGAGGGGAGCTGTTTTTT
V gene: TRBV28; J gene: TRBJ2-3; CDR3 length: 15; clone size: .; D gene: TRBD2; CDR3 protein: CASSLGTSGRDTQYF; CDR3 DNA: TGTGCCAGCAGTTTAGGAACTAGCGGGAGGGATACGCAGTATTTT
V gene: TRBV25-1; J gene: TRBJ2-3; CDR3 length: 13; clone size: .; D gene: TRBD1; CDR3 protein: CGTGQGGTDTQYF; CDR3 DNA: TGTGGAACGGGACAGGGAGGAACAGATACGCAGTATTTT
V gene: TRBV15; J gene: TRBJ2-5; CDR3 length: 15; clone size: .; D gene: .; CDR3 protein: CATSRDPSLVETQYF; CDR3 DNA: TGTGCCACCAGCAGAGACCCGTCCCTTGTGGAGACCCAGTACTTC
V gene: TRBV29-1; J gene: TRBJ1-1; CDR3 length: 19; clone size: .; D gene: .; CDR3 protein: CSVSGGKGGQKVGHTEAFF; CDR3 DNA: TGCAGCGTTTCTGGGGGGAAGGGGGGGCAGAAAGTCGGTCACACTGAAGCTTTCTTT
V gene: TRBV14; J gene: TRBJ2-1; CDR3 length: 16; clone size: .; D gene: .; CDR3 protein: CASSQRAGPAYNEQFF; CDR3 DNA: TGTGCCAGCAGCCAAAGGGCGGGGCCCGCCTACAATGAGCAGTTCTTC
V gene: TRBV6-1; J gene: TRBJ1-1; CDR3 length: 13; clone size: .; D gene: TRBD1; CDR3 protein: CASSATGGTEAFF; CDR3 DNA: TGTGCCAGCAGTGCGACAGGGGGCACTGAAGCTTTCTTT
V gene: TRBV4-1; J gene: TRBJ2-4; CDR3 length: 13; clone size: .; D gene: TRBD1; CDR3 protein: CASKGASENIQYF; CDR3 DNA: TGCGCCAGCAAGGGGGCCTCCGAAAACATTCAGTACTTC
V gene: TRBV5-1; J gene: TRBJ2-1; CDR3 length: 14; clone size: .; D gene: .; CDR3 protein: CASSSGLERNEQFF; CDR3 DNA: TGCGCCAGCAGCTCCGGACTGGAGAGGAATGAGCAGTTCTTC
V gene: TRBV7-9; J gene: TRBJ2-1; CDR3 length: 15; clone size: .; D gene: .; CDR3 protein: CASSRGSGGMDEQFF; CDR3 DNA: TGTGCCAGCAGTCGGGGTAGCGGTGGGATGGATGAGCAGTTCTTC
V gene: TRBV7-2; J gene: TRBJ1-2; CDR3 length: 14; clone size: .; D gene: .; CDR3 protein: CASSSSGGSYGYTF; CDR3 DNA: TGTGCCAGCAGCAGTTCCGGAGGGAGCTATGGCTACACCTTC